Shown below are 30 T cell receptor beta chains from a single sample sequenced in a study of blood T cell repertoires in COVID-19. Profiling relied on immunoSEQ multiplex PCR, and the TCRdb table lists in-frame clones only, not all of them. This table has over 100,000 clones, approximately 78% appearing once. Sequencing input: peripheral blood. These receptors originate from a man in his 70s with acute or convalescent COVID-19.

V gene TRBV29-1 combines with J gene TRBJ1-1; D possibly corresponds to TRBD1 (5 bases). Trimming took off 5 bases at V and 1 base at J, with 8 bases between the two ends. The CDR3 covers 12 residues. CDR1 SQVTM and CDR2 ANQGSEA come from the germline V gene. This CDR3 is CSVRRGNTEAFF. CDR3 in DNA: TGCAGCGTTAGGAGGGGGAACACTGAAGCTTTCTTT.

V and J are TRBV2 and TRBJ1-2; D is perhaps TRBD1 (5 bases). Germline V gene lookup returns CDR1 SNHLY and CDR2 FYNNEI. V was trimmed by 6 bases and J by 3 bases, leaving 11 bases between them. CDR3 length: 13 amino acids. In nucleotides, the CDR3 is TGTGCCAGCAGCGGGGGGGGTTACTATGGCTACACCTTC. This sequence encodes CASSGGGYYGYTF.

In nucleotides, the CDR3 is TGTGCCAGCAGCGCGGGGGGGGACTATGGCTACACCTTC. This encodes CASSAGGDYGYTF. The chain links TRBV6-5 to TRBJ1-2, with D perhaps matching TRBD1 (5 bases). The germline V gene has CDR1 MNHEY and CDR2 SVGAGI. Deletions cut 6 bases from V and 3 bases from J, with 11 bases between. The CDR3 totals 13 residues.

The chain couples TRBV7-4 to TRBJ1-5; D remains ambiguous. In germline, CDR1 is SGHVT, CDR2 SQSDAQ. The germline V and J ends were trimmed by 2 bases and 4 bases, with 18 bases remaining between them. This CDR3 contains 17 residues. CDR3 DNA: TGTGCCAGCAGCTTATATAAGCCAAACCAAGTAAATCAGCCCCAGCATTTT. This encodes CASSLYKPNQVNQPQHF.

CDR3 region: CASSYDSSGGPGTDTQYF. CDR3 bases: TGTGCCAGCAGCTACGACAGTAGCGGGGGACCTGGCACAGATACGCAGTATTTT. V gene TRBV4-2 combines with J gene TRBJ2-3, with 9 nucleotides matching TRBD2. J lost 1 base, V lost 5 bases, and 13 bases had no gene match. The CDR3 contains 18 residues. Germline loops: CDR1 LGHNA, CDR2 YNFKEQ.

This clone was seen a single time. The J gene is TRBJ2-5, the V gene TRBV28; D is perhaps TRBD2 (7 bases). CDR1 and CDR2 (germline): MDHEN, SYDVKM. CDR3 length: 15 residues. V was pared by 2 bases and J by 1 base, with 11 bases between. This CDR3 reads CASSLIGGPQETQYF. As DNA, the CDR3 is TGTGCCAGCAGTTTAATCGGGGGGCCCCAAGAGACCCAGTACTTC.

The chain links TRBV7-2 to TRBJ2-7; 11 bases agree with TRBD2. The CDR3 totals 15 residues. Germline V gives CDR1 SGHTA, CDR2 FQGNSA. The J segment lost 4 bases and the V segment lost 1 base, leaving 3 bases of the junction unmatched. As DNA, the CDR3 is TGTGCCAGCAGCTTAGGTCTAGCGGGAGGTTACGAGCAGTACTTC. Its protein product is CASSLGLAGGYEQYF.

The chain links TRBV6-5 to TRBJ1-1; D perhaps matches TRBD1 (5 bases). The CDR3 covers 11 residues. Germline CDR1 reads MNHEY; CDR2 reads SVGAGI. The V end was cut by 5 bases, the J end by 5 bases, with 6 bases between. The CDR3: CASSRGTEAFF. In DNA form, the CDR3 reads TGTGCCAGCAGTCGGGGGACTGAAGCTTTCTTT.

The V call is TRBV19, the J call TRBJ1-4, with a possible D match to TRBD1 (5 bases). Per the germline V gene, CDR1 is LNHDA and CDR2 is SQIVND (reference sequence). The CDR3 loop spans 13 amino acids. Trimming took 3 bases from V and 5 from J, leaving 7 bases between them. CDR3 residues: CASSIKGNEKLFF. The CDR3 region has the DNA TGTGCCAGTAGTATCAAGGGGAATGAAAAACTGTTTTTT.

The chain uses TRBV6-4 and TRBJ2-2, with a weak D call TRBD1 (5 bases). The CDR3 is 13 residues long. V lost 2 bases and J 15 bases, leaving 16 bases between the germline ends. Germline V lookup: CDR1 MRHNA, CDR2 SNTAGT. In DNA form, the CDR3 reads TGTGCCAGCAGTGACCAGTTGGGGCGGAAGATGTTTTTT. This sequence encodes CASSDQLGRKMFF.

The V gene is TRBV6-5, the J gene TRBJ1-2; 8 nucleotides align to TRBD1. The CDR3 totals 15 residues. Trimming cost V 7 bases and J 7 bases; bases outside gene matches: 14. Germline-derived CDR1 and CDR2 are MNHEY and SVGAGI. CDR3 sequence: CASTPLPQGASGYTF. As DNA, the CDR3 is TGTGCCAGCACCCCTCTCCCCCAGGGGGCCAGTGGCTACACCTTC.

The DNA of the CDR3 is TGTGCCAGCAGCCTGCTACGCCGAGAAGCTTTCTTT. Translated, it gives CASSLLRREAFF. The chain is built from TRBV28 and TRBJ1-1; D is ambiguous. This CDR3 spans 12 amino acids. Germline CDR1 and CDR2: MDHEN and SYDVKM. Trimming cost V 6 bases and J 8 bases, with 13 bases left between them.

This clone came up once. The CDR3 coding sequence is TGTGCCAGCAGCCCTATTTTAGCGTCCGAGCAGTACTTC. This translates into CASSPILASEQYF. The V and J genes are TRBV14 and TRBJ2-7, with D perhaps matching TRBD2 (5 bases). V was shortened by 4 bases and J by 6 bases, with 13 bases between the two germline ends. The CDR3 is 13 amino acids. Germline assignment: CDR1 SGHDN and CDR2 FVKESK.

The chain has TRBV28 and TRBJ2-5; D is uncertain. Germline lookup yields CDR1 MDHEN and CDR2 SYDVKM. This CDR3 spans 15 amino acids. The germline V and J ends were trimmed by 3 bases and 5 bases, with 16 bases remaining between them. CDR3 in amino acids: CASSFLAGPRETQYF. The CDR3 DNA follows: TGTGCCAGCAGTTTCCTGGCAGGTCCCAGGGAGACCCAGTACTTC.

This sequence joins TRBV5-1 and TRBJ2-2; the D gene is possibly TRBD2 (6 bases). The V end was cut by 0 bases, the J end by 4 bases, with 13 bases between. Per the germline V gene, CDR1 is SGHRS and CDR2 is YFSETQ. The CDR3 length is 16 residues. CDR3 protein: CASSLGSGGFTGELFF. CDR3 nucleotides: TGCGCCAGCAGCTTGGGTAGCGGAGGGTTCACCGGGGAGCTGTTTTTT. Combining the CDR3 with reference TRBV5-1 and TRBJ2-2 gives the whole variable domain KAGVTQTPRYLIKTRGQQVTLSCSPISGHRSVSWYQQTPGQGLQFLFEYFSETQRNKGNFPGRFSGRQFSNSRSEMNVSTLELGDSALYLCASSLGSGGFTGELFFGEGSRLTVL.

V usage is TRBV5-1 and J usage is TRBJ1-4; weak D call: TRBD1 (6 bases). The germline CDR1 and CDR2 sequences are SGHRS and YFSETQ. The CDR3 has 15 amino acids. V lost 7 bases to trimming and J lost 4 bases, with 17 bases between them. The CDR3 sequence: CASQPGGQFNEKLFF. As DNA, the CDR3 is TGCGCCAGCCAGCCCGGAGGACAGTTTAATGAAAAACTGTTTTTT.

The V and J genes are TRBV5-1 and TRBJ1-1, with D tentatively TRBD1 (6 bases). This CDR3 spans 15 amino acids. Germline V CDR1 and CDR2: SGHRS, YFSETQ. V shed 4 bases and J shed 1 base, with 14 bases lying between them. In nucleotides, the CDR3 is TGCGCCAGCAGCCGGGACCTACAGGGGAACACTGAAGCTTTCTTT. Amino acids: CASSRDLQGNTEAFF.

The genes are TRBV3-1 (or the pseudogene TRBV3-2) and TRBJ2-1; TRBD2 might be the D (5 bases). V gave up 6 bases and J gave up 9 bases, with 21 bases separating them. The CDR3 consists of 15 residues. Germline V CDR1 and CDR2: LGHDT, YNNKEL (reference sequence). As DNA, the CDR3 is TGTGCCAGCAGTCCGCTGCTAGCCCCCGGGGTTGAGCAGTTCTTC. Encoded protein: CASSPLLAPGVEQFF.

J is TRBJ1-2 and V is TRBV19; D is ambiguous. The CDR3 contains 12 residues. CDR1 is LNHDA and CDR2 is SQIVND in the germline V gene (reference sequence). The V gene lost 7 bases and the J gene lost 3 bases, with 9 bases spanning the gap. CDR3 loop: CASKRIDYGYTF. CDR3 DNA sequence: TGTGCCAGTAAGAGAATCGACTATGGCTACACCTTC.

This clone was observed a single time. The chain has TRBV5-4 and TRBJ1-1; a weak D match, TRBD1 (6 bases). CDR3 length: 16 amino acids. Germline assignment: CDR1 SGHNT and CDR2 YYREEE (reference sequence). Trimming removed 2 bases at V and 4 bases at J, with 18 bases between. The CDR3 spells CASSLGNRDLSTEAFF. The CDR3 nucleotides read TGTGCCAGCAGCTTAGGAAACAGGGACCTGAGCACTGAAGCTTTCTTT.

The chain carries TRBV21-1 and TRBJ2-1; the listed D gene, TRBD2, was not tested against the DNA. TRBV21-1 is recorded as a pseudogene. The CDR3 has 16 amino acids. CDR3 DNA: TGTGCCAGCAGTTCGGTACTAGCGGGAGCGTTGGGTGAGCAGTTCTTC. This codes for CASSSVLAGALGEQFF.

The chain uses TRBV5-4 and TRBJ2-6, with 11 bases fitting TRBD2. J gave up 0 bases and V 2 bases, and 7 bases lay outside the gene matches. Germline V lookup: CDR1 SGHNT, CDR2 YYREEE (reference sequence). The CDR3 contains 19 residues. CDR3 sequence reads: CASSFRTSGLSSGANVLTF. CDR3 nucleotides: TGTGCCAGCAGCTTCAGGACTAGCGGGTTAAGCTCTGGGGCCAACGTCCTGACTTTC.

The genes are TRBV4-1 and TRBJ1-3; D remains unclear. The V end was cut by 0 bases, the J end by 0 bases, with 9 bases between. The CDR3 is made up of 16 amino acids. CDR1 MGHRA and CDR2 YSYEKL come from the germline V gene. The CDR3 here is CASSQDIRGSGNTIYF. In nucleotides, the CDR3 is TGCGCCAGCAGCCAAGATATCCGGGGCTCTGGAAACACCATATATTTT.

The chain recombines TRBV7-3 with TRBJ2-1; D may be TRBD2 (6 bases). Trimming took 4 bases from V and 5 from J, leaving 24 bases between them. The V gene's germline CDR1 is SGHTA and CDR2 FQGTGA. The CDR3 runs to 18 residues. CDR3 in DNA: TGTGCCAGCAGCTCCATGACGGCGGGAAGGGGAAGGGACAATGAGCAGTTCTTC. Residues: CASSSMTAGRGRDNEQFF. Full variable domain (outside the CDR3, taken from reference TRBV7-3 and TRBJ2-1): GAGVSQTPSNKVTEKGKYVELRCDPISGHTALYWYRQSLGQGPEFLIYFQGTGAADDSGLPNDRFFAVRPEGSVSTLKIQRTERGDSAVYLCASSSMTAGRGRDNEQFFGPGTRLTVL.

V usage is TRBV6-5 and J usage is TRBJ1-1, with D perhaps matching TRBD1 (6 bases). Germline V gene data show CDR1 as MNHEY and CDR2 as SVGAGI. The CDR3 is made up of 14 amino acids. Trimming removed 8 bases from V and 1 base from J, with 14 bases in between. The chain's CDR3 is CASAKDSKNTEAFF. The CDR3, as DNA: TGTGCCAGCGCGAAGGACAGCAAGAACACTGAAGCTTTCTTT.

This chain joins TRBV5-1 and TRBJ1-6, with 7 nucleotides matching TRBD1. J gave up 7 bases and V 4 bases, and 11 bases lay outside the gene matches. Germline V gene lookup returns CDR1 SGHRS and CDR2 YFSETQ. The CDR3 covers 16 residues. The CDR3 DNA sequence: TGCGCCAGCAGCGAGCAACCTCTGGACAGGAATTCACCCCTCCACTTT. Amino acids: CASSEQPLDRNSPLHF.

The gene calls are TRBV19 and TRBJ2-2; D is undetermined. The germline V and J ends were trimmed by 4 bases and 0 bases, with 12 bases remaining between them. Germline values: CDR1 LNHDA, CDR2 SQIVND (reference sequence). This CDR3 region has 16 residues. The CDR3 coding sequence is TGTGCCAGTAGTACCGCGGAACTAACGAACACCGGGGAGCTGTTTTTT. Protein sequence: CASSTAELTNTGELFF. Full variable domain (rest looked up from reference TRBV19 and TRBJ2-2): DGGITQSPKYLFRKEGQNVTLSCEQNLNHDAMYWYRQDPGQGLRLIYYSQIVNDFQKGDIAEGYSVSREKKESFPLTVTSAQKNPTAFYLCASSTAELTNTGELFFGEGSRLTVL.

This clone has a handful of counts. The rearrangement uses TRBV28 and TRBJ2-7; D is possibly TRBD1 (6 bases). The V gene's germline CDR1 is MDHEN and CDR2 SYDVKM. V was cut by 5 bases and J by 2 bases, with 22 bases left in between. The CDR3 is 17 amino acids. Here the CDR3 reads CASSVPRGPKIPYEQYF. In DNA form, the CDR3 reads TGTGCCAGCAGTGTTCCCAGGGGCCCCAAGATTCCCTACGAGCAGTACTTC.

V and J are TRBV3-1 (or the pseudogene TRBV3-2) and TRBJ2-7, with a weak D call TRBD1 (5 bases). Germline V lookup: CDR1 LGHDT, CDR2 YNNKEL (reference sequence). The CDR3 has 12 amino acids. V dropped 3 bases and J dropped 3 bases, with 6 bases sitting between them. CDR3 residues: CASSQGRYEQYF. The CDR3 DNA is TGTGCCAGCAGCCAGGGGCGCTACGAGCAGTACTTC.

The chain joins TRBV29-1 to TRBJ2-7; D not certain. The V gene lost 7 bases and the J gene lost 2 bases, with 12 bases spanning the gap. The CDR3 is made up of 12 amino acids. Per germline, CDR1 SQVTM and CDR2 ANQGSEA. The CDR3 bases are TGCAGCGGAGGTGGCGGCCCCTACGAGCAGTACTTC. Encoded protein: CSGGGGPYEQYF.